These 21 T cell receptor beta chains were all obtained from the same sample, sequenced in a study of response to subunit inactivated influenza vaccine. TCRdb passed the RT-PCR reads through MiXCR, listing each CDR3 protein once. Among 700,000 to 800,000 distinct CDR3 sequences listed, less than 20% were seen once. The source was PBMCs from blood, collected around 5 days after vaccination. Source of these receptors: a man over 45 who received an inactivated influenza vaccine.

This rearrangement joins TRBV12-3 or TRBV12-4 to TRBJ2-1; no reliable D call. Trimming shortened V by 3 bases and J by 4 bases, and 10 bases separated the two germline ends. The CDR3 covers 14 residues. CDR3 residues: CASSFGQYYNEQFF. DNA of the CDR3: TGTGCCAGCAGTTTTGGGCAGTATTACAATGAGCAGTTCTTC.

A few counts support this clonotype. V and J are TRBV6-2 or TRBV6-3 and TRBJ2-3; 10 nucleotides agree with TRBD2. The CDR3 spans 15 residues. Germline CDR1 reads MNHEY; CDR2 reads SVGEGT. V lost 3 bases to trimming and J lost 6 bases; unmatched junction nucleotides: 6. The CDR3 DNA is TGTGCCAGCAGTTATGAAGCGGGAGGGGGGGATACGCAGTATTTT. Translated: CASSYEAGGGDTQYF.

The chain links TRBV4-2 to TRBJ1-3; D is unclear. The CDR3 runs to 14 residues. V was clipped by 4 bases and J by 4 bases, with 11 bases between them. Germline assignment: CDR1 LGHNA and CDR2 YNFKEQ. The CDR3 region has the DNA TGTGCCAGCAGCCCCCTTGGGAGCGGAAACACCATATATTTT. Translated: CASSPLGSGNTIYF.

This rearrangement joins TRBV24-1 to TRBJ1-1, with 8 bases lining up with TRBD1. The V segment lost 5 bases and the J segment 6 bases; nucleotides outside the gene matches: 7. The germline CDR1 and CDR2 sequences are KGHDR and SFDVKD. The CDR3 totals 14 residues. The CDR3 DNA reads TGTGCCACCAGTGCGGGACCGACAGGGGCTGAAGCTTTCTTT. This codes for CATSAGPTGAEAFF.

The chain joins TRBV5-1 to TRBJ2-5; D is undetermined. CDR1 and CDR2 from the germline V gene are SGHRS and YFSETQ. V was cut by 3 bases and J by 5 bases, with 20 bases left in between. The CDR3 extends over 16 amino acids. CDR3 loop: CASSSTVTPAGETQYF. CDR3 bases: TGCGCCAGCAGCTCTACGGTTACCCCCGCTGGGGAGACCCAGTACTTC. Based on the CDR3 plus reference TRBV5-1 and TRBJ2-5, the full variable domain is KAGVTQTPRYLIKTRGQQVTLSCSPISGHRSVSWYQQTPGQGLQFLFEYFSETQRNKGNFPGRFSGRQFSNSRSEMNVSTLELGDSALYLCASSSTVTPAGETQYFGPGTRLLVL.

The chain combines TRBV25-1 with TRBJ1-2; D perhaps matches TRBD1 (6 bases). CDR1 and CDR2 from the germline V gene are MGHDK and SYGVNS. Trimming cost V 0 bases and J 8 bases, with 19 bases left between them. The CDR3 is 16 residues long. The CDR3 sequence is CASSEYASRGADGYTF. DNA of the CDR3: TGTGCCAGCAGTGAATATGCGTCTAGGGGGGCTGACGGCTACACCTTC.

This clonotype was counted between two and nine times. The gene calls are TRBV6-2 or TRBV6-3 and TRBJ1-1; D unresolved. The V end lost 4 bases, the J end lost 3 bases, and 9 bases lay between the germline ends. This CDR3 has 13 residues. Per germline, CDR1 MNHEY and CDR2 SVGEGT. The CDR3 sequence is CASSWTVDTEAFF. The CDR3 bases are TGTGCCAGCAGTTGGACGGTGGACACTGAAGCTTTCTTT.

The chain has TRBV6-5 and TRBJ2-6; tentatively, D is TRBD1 (5 bases). V lost 1 base and J lost 1, with 8 bases in between. This CDR3 contains 16 residues. CDR1 is MNHEY and CDR2 is SVGAGI in the germline V gene. Here the CDR3 DNA reads TGTGCCAGCAGTTACTATGGACAATCTGGGGCCAACGTCCTGACTTTC. Its translation: CASSYYGQSGANVLTF.

This clonotype was observed a handful of times. The V call is TRBV5-1, the J call TRBJ1-1; D is undetermined. Germline CDR1 is SGHRS and CDR2 is YFSETQ. Deletions cut 5 bases from V and 0 bases from J, with 5 bases between. This CDR3 comprises 12 residues. CDR3 sequence (DNA): TGCGCCAGCAGAGAGGTGAACACTGAAGCTTTCTTT. Protein sequence: CASREVNTEAFF.

This clonotype was detected many times. This rearrangement joins TRBV11-2 to TRBJ1-1, with D possibly matching TRBD1 (5 bases). Trimming left V 0 bases short and J 4 bases short, with 9 bases between. The V gene's germline CDR1 is SGHAT and CDR2 FQNNGV. The CDR3 totals 14 residues. CDR3 residues: CASSLEGVGTEAFF. The CDR3 region has the DNA TGTGCCAGCAGCTTAGAAGGGGTAGGCACTGAAGCTTTCTTT. The variable domain in full, completed from reference TRBV11-2 and TRBJ1-1, reads EAGVAQSPRYKIIEKRQSVAFWCNPISGHATLYWYQQILGQGPKLLIQFQNNGVVDDSQLPKDRFSAERLKGVDSTLKIQPAKLEDSAVYLCASSLEGVGTEAFFGQGTRLTVV.

The chain couples TRBV5-1 to TRBJ2-3; 9 positions agree with TRBD2. Germline lookup yields CDR1 SGHRS and CDR2 YFSETQ. V shed 0 bases and J 2 bases; nucleotides not matched to a gene: 7. CDR3 size: 17 residues. This CDR3 is CASSLEPGGGATDTQYF. DNA for the CDR3: TGCGCCAGCAGCTTGGAGCCCGGCGGGGGGGCCACAGATACGCAGTATTTT.

This clonotype was seen a few times. The chain employs TRBV6-2 or TRBV6-3 and TRBJ2-1, with 7 bases fitting TRBD2. CDR3 length: 16 amino acids. V lost 7 bases to trimming and J lost 3 bases; unmatched junction nucleotides: 12. Germline CDR1 reads MNHEY; CDR2 reads SVGEGT. The CDR3 sequence is CASTDPGGWDYNEQFF. The DNA of the CDR3 is TGTGCCAGCACCGACCCGGGGGGTTGGGACTACAATGAGCAGTTCTTC.

This clonotype appeared a few times. This chain links TRBV7-2 with TRBJ2-2; TRBD2 aligns across 9 bases. Germline V gives CDR1 SGHTA, CDR2 FQGNSA. The V and J ends lost 1 base and 4 bases, in that order; junction bases with no gene match: 4. This CDR3 region has 16 residues. As DNA, the CDR3 is TGTGCCAGCAGCTTAGTAGCGGGGGCCCGCACCGGGGAGCTGTTTTTT. Its protein is CASSLVAGARTGELFF.

Remarks on this clonotype: The germline gene is not matched at one end of the junction; a read error may be the cause. V gene TRBV12-3 or TRBV12-4 combines with J gene TRBJ2-7, with D unresolved. The CDR3 contains 12 residues. The DNA for the CDR3 is TGTGCCAGCAGCCGCAGTGGGTACGAGCACTACTTC. As protein: CASSRSGYEHYF.

This clonotype was detected only a few times. The rearrangement links TRBV10-2 to TRBJ2-7, with 7 positions matching TRBD1. The V gene end was trimmed by 7 bases and the J gene end by 5 bases; junction bases not matched to a gene: 11. In germline, CDR1 is WSHSY, CDR2 SAAADI. The CDR3 is 14 residues long. CDR3 bases: TGCGCCAGCATCCTCACATTCGGGACAGACGAGCAGTACTTC. Residues: CASILTFGTDEQYF.

In this sample, this clonotype turned up a few times. V usage is TRBV12-3 or TRBV12-4 and J usage is TRBJ1-4; D is ambiguous. CDR3 size: 14 residues. V was shortened by 6 bases and J by 7 bases, with 15 bases between the two germline ends. The CDR3: CASSPAVRSEKLFF. For the CDR3, the DNA is TGTGCCAGCAGCCCTGCTGTACGGAGTGAAAAACTGTTTTTT.

This chain links TRBV20-1 with TRBJ2-7, with 14 nucleotides matching TRBD2. The germline CDR1 and CDR2 sequences are DFQATT and SNEGSKA (reference sequence). This CDR3 comprises 14 residues. Trimming at V came to 7 bases and at J to 7 bases, leaving 9 bases not matched to a gene. The CDR3 DNA follows: TGCAGTGTTAGTTCGGGACTAGCGGGAGCGGAGCAGTACTTC. This sequence encodes CSVSSGLAGAEQYF.

This clonotype was detected only a few times. The chain combines TRBV5-1 with TRBJ2-7, with TRBD1 matching 7 bases. With V trimmed by 2 bases and J by 2 bases, 10 bases remained unmatched. The CDR3 loop spans 16 amino acids. Germline CDR1 and CDR2: SGHRS and YFSETQ. CDR3 region: CASSFPSPGQPYEQYF. The CDR3 region has the DNA TGCGCCAGCAGCTTCCCATCTCCGGGACAGCCCTACGAGCAGTACTTC. The full variable domain, in which reference TRBV5-1 and TRBJ2-7 provide the parts outside the CDR3, is KAGVTQTPRYLIKTRGQQVTLSCSPISGHRSVSWYQQTPGQGLQFLFEYFSETQRNKGNFPGRFSGRQFSNSRSEMNVSTLELGDSALYLCASSFPSPGQPYEQYFGPGTRLTVT.

The chain uses TRBV6-1 and TRBJ2-2; 8 nucleotides align to TRBD1. The CDR3 has 16 amino acids. V gave up 6 bases and J gave up 5 bases; unmatched junction bases: 11. Germline CDR1 is MNHNS and CDR2 is SASEGT. CDR3 sequence reads: CASRGAGQGSTGELFF. The CDR3 DNA reads TGTGCCAGCAGGGGTGCCGGACAGGGTAGTACCGGGGAGCTGTTTTTT.

This clonotype appeared a single time. The chain links TRBV7-3 to TRBJ2-2; 7 bases are a match to TRBD2. The CDR3 consists of 16 residues. The trim removed 0 bases at V and 3 bases at J, leaving 4 bases unmatched. Germline values: CDR1 SGHTA, CDR2 FQGTGA. The CDR3 protein is CASSLTGGSDTGELFF. The CDR3 DNA follows: TGTGCCAGCAGCTTAACTGGCGGGAGTGACACCGGGGAGCTGTTTTTT.

This chain connects TRBV20-1 to TRBJ2-1; D unclear. Between the trimmed V and J ends, which lost 1 base and 10 bases, there was a span of 11 bases. Germline CDR1 reads DFQATT; CDR2 reads SNEGSKA (reference sequence). This CDR3 spans 12 amino acids. The CDR3 loop is CSARGTSEEQFF. CDR3 nucleotides: TGCAGTGCTAGAGGTACCTCTGAGGAGCAGTTCTTC.